These T cell receptor beta chains were read from a single sample in a study of OX40 agonist ivuxolimab in advanced cancers. Assay: immunoSEQ multiplex PCR; the TCRdb copy retains only in-frame clones and omits some. The profile shows about 45,000 clones, roughly 88% of them singletons. Material: CD4+ or CD8+ T cells sorted from blood, obtained in a trial of the OX40 agonist ivuxolimab. These receptors came from an adult with an advanced solid tumor such as melanoma, head and neck, liver or kidney cancer. Each CDR3 is given with its conserved first and last residue. The D gene is left open where the match is weak. Clone size is stated in some rows and not others, as once, few, many or a class when expanded.

v_gene	abundance	d_gene	j_gene	CDR3nt	CDR3aa
TRBV11-2	once	NA	TRBJ2-3	TGTGCCAGCAGCTCACCCTCGGCCTCCCCCTTTAGCACAGATACGCAGTATTTT	CASSSPSASPFSTDTQYF
TRBV7-8	few	NA	TRBJ2-3	TGTGCCAGCAGCTTAACCCGGGGAAAGTTAGATACGCAGTATTTT	CASSLTRGKLDTQYF
TRBV11-2	NA	NA	TRBJ2-1	TGTGCCAGCAGCTTAGGGCTAGCGAGCAATGAGCAGTTCTTC	CASSLGLASNEQFF
TRBV30	NA	NA	TRBJ2-1	TGTGCCTGGAGTGTAACTAGCAACAATGAGCAGTTCTTC	CAWSVTSNNEQFF
TRBV28	NA	NA	TRBJ2-5	TGTGCCAGCAGTTTTGGGGTAAGGAGGCAAGAGACCCAGTACTTC	CASSFGVRRQETQYF
TRBV5-4	NA	NA	TRBJ1-6	TGTGCCAGCCCGGACAGCCTCTCCTATAATTCACCCCTCCACTTT	CASPDSLSYNSPLHF
TRBV27	NA	NA	TRBJ2-7	TGTGCCAGCAGTTTAGCCAGGGCCCACGAGCAGTACTTC	CASSLARAHEQYF
TRBV7-9	NA	NA	TRBJ1-5	TGTGCCAGCAGCCCCCTCGTGTCAGAAAATAACAATCAGCCCCAGCATTTT	CASSPLVSENNNQPQHF
TRBV6-1	once	TRBD2	TRBJ2-5	TGTGCCAGCAGTGACGGCGGGAGGAGAGGAGAGACCCAGTACTTC	CASSDGGRRGETQYF
TRBV11-2	NA	TRBD1	TRBJ2-1	TGTGCCAGCAGCCTGGACAGGGGGGCACTAAACTCCTACAATGAGCAGTTCTTC	CASSLDRGALNSYNEQFF
TRBV7-6	NA	NA	TRBJ2-5	TGTGCCAGCAGCTCGGACAGCTCACAAGAGACCCAGTACTTC	CASSSDSSQETQYF
TRBV2	NA	NA	TRBJ2-7	TGTGCCAGCAGTGATACAAGGTACGAGCAGTACTTC	CASSDTRYEQYF
TRBV7-9	NA	TRBD2	TRBJ2-7	TGTGCCAGCAGCTTAGACTCCGGACTAGCGGTCTACGAGCAGTACTTC	CASSLDSGLAVYEQYF
TRBV28	NA	NA	TRBJ2-7	TGTGCCAGCAGTTTCCTCATCTACGAGCAGTACTTC	CASSFLIYEQYF
TRBV7-6	NA	TRBD1	TRBJ2-2	TGTGCCAGCAGCGCCGGACAGGGAAACACCGGGGAGCTGTTTTTT	CASSAGQGNTGELFF
TRBV11-2	NA	NA	TRBJ2-2	TGTGCCAGCGGGCTGGGGGTAGGGACCGGGGAGCTGTTTTTT	CASGLGVGTGELFF
TRBV27	NA	NA	TRBJ2-1	TGTGCCAGCAGTTTTATTTCGCAGGGGCAGGCCTACAATGAGCAGTTCTTC	CASSFISQGQAYNEQFF
TRBV9	few	NA	TRBJ2-3	TGTGCCAGCAGCGGCAGGGTCACAGATACGCAGTATTTT	CASSGRVTDTQYF
TRBV13	NA	TRBD2	TRBJ2-1	TGTGCCAGCAGCTCCGTAGCGGGAGCCTACAATGAGCAGTTCTTC	CASSSVAGAYNEQFF
TRBV11-2	NA	NA	TRBJ2-4	TGTGCCAGCAGCTTAGCCCCGGGACTTCGGCCCAAAAACATTCAGTACTTC	CASSLAPGLRPKNIQYF
TRBV6-5	once	NA	TRBJ2-3	TGTGCCAGCGGCTCTAGCGTCACAGATACGCAGTATTTT	CASGSSVTDTQYF
TRBV19	NA	NA	TRBJ2-6	TGTGCCAGTAGTATAGATGCGGGCCGCCACTCTGGGGCCAACGTCCTGACTTTC	CASSIDAGRHSGANVLTF
TRBV21-1	once	NA	TRBJ2-5	TGTGCCACCTGGGCCCTCCGAGGAGAGACCCAGTACTTC	CATWALRGETQYF
TRBV19	few	NA	TRBJ1-1	TGTGCCAGTCTCGACCGTACAGGGTCGGGCACTGAAGCTTTCTTT	CASLDRTGSGTEAFF
TRBV11-2	NA	TRBD1	TRBJ1-2	TGTGCCAGCAGCCCACCCGGGACAGGGGATGGCTACACCTTC	CASSPPGTGDGYTF
TRBV2	NA	TRBD2	TRBJ2-3	TGTGCCAGCAACCCGGGACTAGCGGGGACTAGCACAGATACGCAGTATTTT	CASNPGLAGTSTDTQYF
TRBV6-1	NA	NA	TRBJ2-3	TGTGCCAGCAGTGTGAGAAGCGGTCCTAGCACAGATACGCAGTATTTT	CASSVRSGPSTDTQYF
TRBV5-5	NA	NA	TRBJ2-5	TGTGCCAGCAGCTTTGTTGAGACCCAGTACTTC	CASSFVETQYF
TRBV25-1	NA	NA	TRBJ2-5	TGTGCCAGCAGTGACCTCGGGACCGCTGAGGGGGAGACCCAGTACTTC	CASSDLGTAEGETQYF
TRBV11-2	NA	NA	TRBJ1-6	TGTGCCAGCAGCTCTGGGTCACCCCTCCACTTT	CASSSGSPLHF
TRBV13	NA	NA	TRBJ2-5	TGTGCCAGCAGCTTATGGGGACGCGGCCAAGAGACCCAGTACTTC	CASSLWGRGQETQYF
TRBV30	NA	NA	TRBJ2-7	TGTGCCTGGAGTGTACTGGCTTACGAGCAGTACTTC	CAWSVLAYEQYF
TRBV5-1	NA	TRBD1	TRBJ2-7	TGCGCCAGCAGCTTATCCAGGACAGGGGACGAGCAGTACTTC	CASSLSRTGDEQYF
TRBV9	NA	NA	TRBJ2-7	TGTGCCAGCAGCGTAAAGGACAACCCCGCCTACGAGCAGTACTTC	CASSVKDNPAYEQYF
TRBV6-6	NA	NA	TRBJ2-7	TGTGCCAGCAGCCCCGAGGTTCGGGGCGAGCAGTACTTC	CASSPEVRGEQYF
TRBV29-1	NA	NA	TRBJ2-1	TGCAGCGTTGATTCAGGGGACAATGAGCAGTTCTTC	CSVDSGDNEQFF
TRBV6-1	once	NA	TRBJ2-5	TGTGCCAGCAGTGAACTCGCCGCAGAGCGAGGAGAGACCCAGTACTTC	CASSELAAERGETQYF
TRBV6-6	NA	NA	TRBJ2-7	TGTGCCAGCAGTTACGGGCAACTCTCCTACGAGCAGTACTTC	CASSYGQLSYEQYF
TRBV5-8	NA	TRBD1	TRBJ1-2	TGTGCCAGCAGCTTATTTGGGGACAGGCCACCCGGGTATGGCTACACCTTC	CASSLFGDRPPGYGYTF
TRBV4-1	NA	TRBD1	TRBJ2-1	TGCGCCAGCAGCCAAGAACAGGGGGCTAACAATGAGCAGTTCTTC	CASSQEQGANNEQFF